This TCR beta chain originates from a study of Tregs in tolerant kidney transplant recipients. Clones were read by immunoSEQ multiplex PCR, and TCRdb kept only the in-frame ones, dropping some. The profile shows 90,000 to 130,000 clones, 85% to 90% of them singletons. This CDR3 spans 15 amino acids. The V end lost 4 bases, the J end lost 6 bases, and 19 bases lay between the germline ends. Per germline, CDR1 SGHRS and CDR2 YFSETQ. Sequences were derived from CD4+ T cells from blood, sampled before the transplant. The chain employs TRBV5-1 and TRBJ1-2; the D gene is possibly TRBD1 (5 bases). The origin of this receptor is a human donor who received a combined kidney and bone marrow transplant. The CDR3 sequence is CASSREAGKRDGYTF. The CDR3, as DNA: TGCGCCAGCAGCAGGGAGGCAGGGAAGAGGGATGGCTACACCTTC.